The clone carrying this TCR beta chain has at least ten counts. As yet, its antigen is unknown. This specimen comes from a study of T cells in Graves' hyperthyroidism and ophthalmopathy. Study findings and constraints: Most thyroid clonotypes expanded above 0.001 appeared in blood too. In validation, the model predicted ophthalmopathy. These predictions came a median approximately 5.9 months before onset.

Trimming cost V 3 bases and J 1 base; bases outside gene matches: 3. The CDR3 is 13 residues long. CDR1 and CDR2 (germline): DFQATT, SNEGSKA (reference sequence). What was amplified from RNA transcripts were TCR beta CDR3 regions. Primed by the HTBI set, a first-round RT-PCR was run on the TCR CDR3. TCRdb reprocessed the multiplex PCR reads via MiXCR and lists one record per CDR3 protein. The sample yields 500,000 to 650,000 distinct CDR3 sequences, 17% seen once. The source of the PBMCs was 9.5 to 10 ml of fresh peripheral blood. Input material: blood. This clonotype was obtained from a woman between 18 and 29 years old with Graves' ophthalmopathy. The rearrangement links TRBV20-1 to TRBJ2-7; 7 nucleotides align to TRBD1. CDR3 bases: TGCAGTGCTAGGGGGACAGTTTCCTACGAGCAGTACTTC. It is translated as CSARGTVSYEQYF.